This is a list of T cell receptor beta chains from one sample in a study of blood T cell repertoires in COVID-19. Sequencing used immunoSEQ multiplex PCR; TCRdb keeps in-frame clones, though not all of them. Of some 130,000 clones in the sample, about 70% were seen once. The source material was peripheral blood. The origin of the receptors is a man older than 75 with acute or convalescent COVID-19. Each CDR3 is given with its conserved first and last residue. Fields, in order: J gene, clone size, D gene, V gene, CDR3 DNA, CDR3 protein. A D gene is named only where the DNA matches it firmly. A clone size is listed for some rows: how often the clone was seen (once, few, many), or a class if it is expanded.

j_gene: TRBJ2-3; abundance: .; d_gene: .; v_gene: TRBV7-2; CDR3nt: TGTGCCAGCAGCTTAGTAGGAGGGGCCGGCACAGATACGCAGTATTTT; CDR3aa: CASSLVGGAGTDTQYF
j_gene: TRBJ2-2; abundance: .; d_gene: .; v_gene: TRBV6-2/TRBV6-3; CDR3nt: TGTGCCAGCAGTTACGGGGACTTCGGGGAGCTGTTTTTT; CDR3aa: CASSYGDFGELFF
j_gene: TRBJ2-3; abundance: .; d_gene: .; v_gene: TRBV5-1; CDR3nt: TGCGCCAGCAGCCAGGGGCAGGCGGGCGTAGATACGCAGTATTTT; CDR3aa: CASSQGQAGVDTQYF
j_gene: TRBJ2-3; abundance: .; d_gene: TRBD2; v_gene: TRBV28; CDR3nt: TGTGCCAGCAGTCGTTCCGGGGGGGTGGGCACAGATACGCAGTATTTT; CDR3aa: CASSRSGGVGTDTQYF
j_gene: TRBJ2-7; abundance: .; d_gene: TRBD1; v_gene: TRBV28; CDR3nt: TGTGCCAGCAGTTTACCTGGGACAGGTACCTACGAGCAGTACTTC; CDR3aa: CASSLPGTGTYEQYF
j_gene: TRBJ1-1; abundance: .; d_gene: TRBD1; v_gene: TRBV2; CDR3nt: TGTGCCAGCCGACTTAGACAGGGGCCATACACTGAAGCTTTCTTT; CDR3aa: CASRLRQGPYTEAFF
j_gene: TRBJ1-1; abundance: once; d_gene: TRBD1; v_gene: TRBV6-5; CDR3nt: TGTGCCAGCAGTTACCGGGACAGGAACACTGAAGCTTTCTTT; CDR3aa: CASSYRDRNTEAFF
j_gene: TRBJ1-2; abundance: .; d_gene: TRBD1; v_gene: TRBV9; CDR3nt: TGTGCCAGCAGCGTAGAACAGGGGGGTTTTGGCTACACCTTC; CDR3aa: CASSVEQGGFGYTF
j_gene: TRBJ1-1; abundance: .; d_gene: .; v_gene: TRBV7-9; CDR3nt: TGTGCCAGCAGCTTATCCACAGCCGGGGGCACTGAAGCTTTCTTT; CDR3aa: CASSLSTAGGTEAFF
j_gene: TRBJ2-1; abundance: .; d_gene: TRBD1; v_gene: TRBV10-3; CDR3nt: TGTGCCATCAGTGAGGGGACAGGGGTGGATGAGCAGTTCTTC; CDR3aa: CAISEGTGVDEQFF
j_gene: TRBJ1-1; abundance: few; d_gene: .; v_gene: TRBV2; CDR3nt: TGTGCCAGCAGTGAAGCGCTTCAGGGGCCCTCGTACTGGGGCACTGAAGCTTTCTTT; CDR3aa: CASSEALQGPSYWGTEAFF
j_gene: TRBJ1-2; abundance: .; d_gene: .; v_gene: TRBV5-8; CDR3nt: TGTGCCAGCAGCTTGGGAGGACACCCCAACTATGGCTACACCTTC; CDR3aa: CASSLGGHPNYGYTF
j_gene: TRBJ1-1; abundance: .; d_gene: TRBD1; v_gene: TRBV4-2; CDR3nt: TGTGCCAGCAGCCGACAGGGAGATGGGGCTGAAGCTTTCTTT; CDR3aa: CASSRQGDGAEAFF
j_gene: TRBJ2-5; abundance: .; d_gene: .; v_gene: TRBV6-1; CDR3nt: TGTGCCAGCAGTGAAGTTACAGGTCTCGGTGGAGAGACCCAGTACTTC; CDR3aa: CASSEVTGLGGETQYF
j_gene: TRBJ2-5; abundance: .; d_gene: TRBD1; v_gene: TRBV6-5; CDR3nt: TGTGCCAGCAGAAGCGGGACAGGGGGCGCGAAGACCCAGTACTTC; CDR3aa: CASRSGTGGAKTQYF
j_gene: TRBJ2-7; abundance: few; d_gene: .; v_gene: TRBV5-1; CDR3nt: TGCGCCAGCAGCTTGGAAGCTGAGCAGTACTTC; CDR3aa: CASSLEAEQYF
j_gene: TRBJ1-4; abundance: .; d_gene: .; v_gene: TRBV28; CDR3nt: TGTGCCAGCAGTTTGTCGGGGTTAGCGGAAAAACTGTTTTTT; CDR3aa: CASSLSGLAEKLFF
j_gene: TRBJ2-5; abundance: once; d_gene: .; v_gene: TRBV11-2; CDR3nt: TGTGCCAGCAGTTCATCTCCGACAGGAGGAGAGACCCAGTACTTC; CDR3aa: CASSSSPTGGETQYF
j_gene: TRBJ1-2; abundance: .; d_gene: .; v_gene: TRBV30; CDR3nt: TGTGCCTGGAGTGGGGGCCTCCCCCTTATCCATGGCTACACCTTC; CDR3aa: CAWSGGLPLIHGYTF
j_gene: TRBJ2-1; abundance: .; d_gene: .; v_gene: TRBV19; CDR3nt: TGTGCCAGTAGTATAACGAGGGACAATGAGCAGTTCTTC; CDR3aa: CASSITRDNEQFF
j_gene: TRBJ2-4; abundance: few; d_gene: .; v_gene: TRBV19; CDR3nt: TGTGCCACCGCCGCCGGGACACTAGCCAAAAACATTCAGTACTTC; CDR3aa: CATAAGTLAKNIQYF
j_gene: TRBJ2-5; abundance: .; d_gene: .; v_gene: TRBV18; CDR3nt: TGTGCCAGCTCACCGGGGAGCGGGCCCTTGGAGACCCAGTACTTC; CDR3aa: CASSPGSGPLETQYF
j_gene: TRBJ2-7; abundance: .; d_gene: TRBD2; v_gene: TRBV6-5; CDR3nt: TGTGCCAGCACCCCCCGGGGGGGTGTTTCCTACGAGCAGTACTTC; CDR3aa: CASTPRGGVSYEQYF
j_gene: TRBJ2-5; abundance: few; d_gene: TRBD1; v_gene: TRBV5-8; CDR3nt: TGTGCCAGCAGGGCTGGGACAGGTGGCCGCCAAGAGACCCAGTACTTC; CDR3aa: CASRAGTGGRQETQYF
j_gene: TRBJ2-6; abundance: .; d_gene: .; v_gene: TRBV7-3; CDR3nt: TGTGCCAGCAGCTCTCCCCCCGGGACTGGGGCCAACGTCCTGACTTTC; CDR3aa: CASSSPPGTGANVLTF
j_gene: TRBJ1-5; abundance: once; d_gene: .; v_gene: TRBV5-8; CDR3nt: TGTGCCAGCAGCTTGGTCAGGGATAGCAATCAGCCCCAGCATTTT; CDR3aa: CASSLVRDSNQPQHF
j_gene: TRBJ1-3; abundance: few; d_gene: TRBD1; v_gene: TRBV5-4; CDR3nt: TGTGCCAGCAGCTTGGACCGGACAGGGGATGGAAACACCATATATTTT; CDR3aa: CASSLDRTGDGNTIYF
j_gene: TRBJ1-1; abundance: .; d_gene: .; v_gene: TRBV12-3/TRBV12-4; CDR3nt: TGTGCCAGCAGTTTCCGGGAGAGGACTGAAGCTTTCTTT; CDR3aa: CASSFRERTEAFF
j_gene: TRBJ1-6; abundance: .; d_gene: .; v_gene: TRBV12-3/TRBV12-4; CDR3nt: TGTGCCAGCAGTTCACAGGTTAAGTCACCCCTCCACTTT; CDR3aa: CASSSQVKSPLHF
j_gene: TRBJ2-7; abundance: .; d_gene: TRBD1; v_gene: TRBV6-4; CDR3nt: TGTGCCAGCATGGGTCCCGAGACAGGGGCCGGGGAGCAGTACTTC; CDR3aa: CASMGPETGAGEQYF
j_gene: TRBJ1-5; abundance: .; d_gene: .; v_gene: TRBV28; CDR3nt: TGTGCCAGCAATCGGGGGTTTTCTCAGCCCCAGCATTTT; CDR3aa: CASNRGFSQPQHF
j_gene: TRBJ2-1; abundance: .; d_gene: .; v_gene: TRBV4-2; CDR3nt: TGTGCCAGCAGCGCCCGGGAGCGCCGGGACGATGAGCAGTTCTTC; CDR3aa: CASSARERRDDEQFF
j_gene: TRBJ1-4; abundance: few; d_gene: TRBD1; v_gene: TRBV18; CDR3nt: TGTGCCAGCTCACCAAGACAGGGATCTAATGAAAAACTGTTTTTT; CDR3aa: CASSPRQGSNEKLFF
j_gene: TRBJ1-4; abundance: .; d_gene: TRBD1; v_gene: TRBV24-1; CDR3nt: TGTGCCACCAGTGATGGACAGGCGTCTAATGAAAAACTGTTTTTT; CDR3aa: CATSDGQASNEKLFF
j_gene: TRBJ2-7; abundance: .; d_gene: .; v_gene: TRBV14; CDR3nt: TGTGCCAGCAGCCAAGTCAGAGGCCACGAGCAGTACTTC; CDR3aa: CASSQVRGHEQYF
j_gene: TRBJ1-1; abundance: .; d_gene: .; v_gene: TRBV12-3/TRBV12-4; CDR3nt: TGTGCCAGCAGGCAGAGCAGGCTTGCTGAAGCTTTCTTT; CDR3aa: CASRQSRLAEAFF
j_gene: TRBJ2-7; abundance: .; d_gene: TRBD1; v_gene: TRBV28; CDR3nt: TGTGCCAGCAGGGGGAACAGGGGGGCCTACGAGCAGTACTTC; CDR3aa: CASRGNRGAYEQYF
j_gene: TRBJ1-6; abundance: .; d_gene: .; v_gene: TRBV7-9; CDR3nt: TGTGCCAGCAGCTTGGGACTATCGGGTTCACCCCTCCACTTT; CDR3aa: CASSLGLSGSPLHF
j_gene: TRBJ2-2; abundance: .; d_gene: TRBD1; v_gene: TRBV18; CDR3nt: TGTGCCAGCTCACGACAGGGCGTTGCTCGGGGGGAGCTGTTTTTT; CDR3aa: CASSRQGVARGELFF
j_gene: TRBJ1-2; abundance: .; d_gene: .; v_gene: TRBV27; CDR3nt: TGTGCCAGCAGTGACGAGGGAGGCGGCTACACCTTC; CDR3aa: CASSDEGGGYTF
j_gene: TRBJ2-6; abundance: .; d_gene: .; v_gene: TRBV19; CDR3nt: TGTGCCAGTAGTATACAGGCAGGGACTGGGGCCAACGTCCTGACTTTC; CDR3aa: CASSIQAGTGANVLTF
j_gene: TRBJ1-2; abundance: .; d_gene: TRBD1; v_gene: TRBV19; CDR3nt: TGTGCCAGTAGTGCCCCCCGGGACAGCCTGCCCAACTATGGCTACACCTTC; CDR3aa: CASSAPRDSLPNYGYTF